This is a list of T cell receptor beta chains from one sample in a study of T cells in localized non-small cell lung cancer. Assay used: immunoSEQ multiplex PCR; TCRdb lists only in-frame clones, some missing. The sample lists about 1,200 clones, 21% occurring once. Sequencing used normal lung tissue next to the tumor, obtained before any cancer treatment. The receptors were gathered from a male donor aged 60 or older with stage III lung adenocarcinoma. CDR3s include the opening cysteine and the closing phenylalanine or tryptophan. A D gene is named only where the DNA matches it firmly. Expanded clones are given a class, and other clones once, few, many or no size at all.

>TRBJ2-1|few|TRBV11-3|-
CASSDLAGSGTTNNEQFF
TGTGCCAGCAGCGACCTAGCCGGGTCCGGGACAACTAACAATGAGCAGTTCTTC
>TRBJ1-2|-|TRBV29-1|-
CSAKDRGWDGYTF
TGCAGCGCTAAGGACAGAGGGTGGGATGGCTACACCTTC
>TRBJ2-3|medium-sized|TRBV11-3|TRBD1
CASSVPTGGAGDTQYF
TGTGCCAGCAGCGTACCGACAGGGGGCGCGGGAGATACGCAGTATTTT
>TRBJ2-7|few|TRBV11-3|-
CASRYTGNSYEQYF
TGTGCCAGCAGGTATACAGGAAACTCCTACGAGCAGTACTTC
>TRBJ1-2|large|TRBV12-5|TRBD1
CASTPVDRVGSYTF
TGTGCCAGCACCCCTGTCGACAGGGTTGGGAGCTACACCTTC
>TRBJ1-1|large|TRBV6-8|TRBD1
CASTKTGLNTEAFF
TGTGCCAGCACCAAGACAGGGCTGAACACTGAAGCTTTCTTT
>TRBJ2-3|-|TRBV11-3|TRBD2
CASSLSGRGNLDTQYF
TGTGCCAGCAGCCTAAGCGGGAGAGGGAATTTAGATACGCAGTATTTT
>TRBJ2-1|few|TRBV29-1|TRBD2
CSVEDREGAGFNEQFF
TGCAGCGTTGAAGATCGGGAGGGCGCGGGCTTTAATGAGCAGTTCTTC
>TRBJ1-2|few|TRBV9|TRBD1
CASRLKARGPYGYTF
TGTGCCAGCAGGTTGAAGGCCAGGGGGCCCTATGGCTACACCTTC
>TRBJ1-6|-|TRBV25-1|-
CASKGSYNSPLHF
TGTGCCAGCAAAGGGTCCTATAATTCACCCCTCCACTTT
>TRBJ2-5|few|TRBV11-3|TRBD2
CASSYGLEGEETQYF
TGTGCCAGCAGCTACGGACTAGAGGGAGAAGAGACCCAGTACTTC
>TRBJ1-6|few|TRBV11-3|TRBD1
CASSARTGETNSYNSPLHF
TGTGCCAGCAGCGCCCGGACAGGCGAAACCAACTCCTATAATTCACCCCTCCACTTT
>TRBJ2-7|-|TRBV11-3|-
CASSLVGRLNEQYF
TGTGCCAGCAGCTTGGTTGGGAGACTTAACGAGCAGTACTTC
>TRBJ2-2|-|TRBV4-1|-
CASSPGLNAGELFF
TGCGCCAGCAGCCCGGGTCTTAATGCCGGGGAGCTGTTTTTT
>TRBJ2-3|large|TRBV11-3|TRBD1
CASTMGQSFTDTQYF
TGTGCCAGCACCATGGGACAGTCCTTCACAGATACGCAGTATTTT
>TRBJ2-1|-|TRBV18|TRBD1
CASSDIGTGQGSYNEQFF
TGTGCCAGCTCAGATATCGGGACAGGGCAGGGAAGCTACAATGAGCAGTTCTTC
>TRBJ2-7|-|TRBV5-1|TRBD1
CASSLGAGGYEQYF
TGCGCCAGCAGCTTGGGCGCAGGGGGCTACGAGCAGTACTTC
>TRBJ2-7|large|TRBV11-3|-
CASGAVVGSYEQYF
TGTGCCAGCGGGGCGGTGGTTGGCTCCTACGAGCAGTACTTC
>TRBJ2-1|-|TRBV10-2|TRBD2
CASSEPTGTSANNEQFF
TGCGCCAGCAGTGAGCCTACCGGGACTAGCGCTAACAATGAGCAGTTCTTC
>TRBJ1-1|-|TRBV7-2|-
CASSQEMNTEAFF
TGTGCCAGCAGCCAGGAGATGAACACTGAAGCTTTCTTT
>TRBJ1-3|-|TRBV6-8|-
CASSYFSGNTIYF
TGTGCCAGCAGTTATTTCTCTGGAAACACCATATATTTT
>TRBJ2-1|few|TRBV19|TRBD1
CASSISRRQGTEQFF
TGTGCCAGTAGTATATCAAGGAGACAGGGAACTGAGCAGTTCTTC
>TRBJ2-7|-|TRBV19|-
CASSPGPAIWEQYF
TGTGCCAGTAGTCCGGGACCGGCGATCTGGGAGCAGTACTTC
>TRBJ1-5|few|TRBV28|-
CASRRGVTRNQPQHF
TGTGCCAGCAGAAGGGGGGTCACACGCAATCAGCCCCAGCATTTT
>TRBJ2-7|-|TRBV25-1|TRBD2
CASGVSGDDEQYF
TGTGCCAGCGGGGTTAGCGGGGATGACGAGCAGTACTTC
>TRBJ1-1|few|TRBV12-5|-
CASGLEVQGYAEAFF
TGTGCTAGTGGTTTGGAGGTGCAGGGGTACGCTGAAGCTTTCTTT
>TRBJ1-1|few|TRBV11-3|-
CASSLELGVGGKAFF
TGTGCCAGCAGCTTGGAATTGGGGGTTGGAGGGAAAGCTTTCTTT
>TRBJ2-5|-|TRBV7-6|TRBD2
CASSLHPTSGVETQYF
TGTGCCAGCAGCTTGCATCCGACTAGCGGGGTTGAGACCCAGTACTTC
>TRBJ2-7|few|TRBV11-3|-
CASSAPYISYEQYF
TGTGCCAGCAGCGCACCCTATATTTCCTACGAGCAGTACTTC
>TRBJ1-2|-|TRBV6-8|-
CASSPTSYGYTF
TGTGCCAGTTCTCCGACCAGCTATGGCTACACCTTC
>TRBJ1-1|few|TRBV6-8|-
CASSYPNADRNTEAFF
TGTGCCAGCAGTTACCCAAACGCAGACAGGAACACTGAAGCTTTCTTT
>TRBJ2-3|-|TRBV14|-
CASSQEGQGSTDTQYF
TGTGCCAGCAGCCAAGAAGGGCAAGGGAGCACAGATACGCAGTATTTT
>TRBJ1-4|-|TRBV25-1|-
CARSLEGSCRTNEKLFF
TGTGCCAGGAGTCTGGAGGGTAGTTGTAGAACTAATGAAAAACTGTTTTTT
>TRBJ1-4|few|TRBV11-3|-
CASSSGRSEEKLFF
TGTGCCAGCAGCTCGGGAAGGTCGGAGGAAAAACTGTTTTTT
>TRBJ1-1|medium-sized|TRBV11-3|TRBD1
CASSLEGQGSRAFF
TGTGCCAGCAGCTTGGAGGGACAGGGCAGCCGAGCTTTCTTT
>TRBJ2-2|-|TRBV11-3|TRBD2
CASSFFGGAGGELFF
TGTGCCAGCAGCTTCTTCGGGGGGGCTGGCGGGGAGCTGTTTTTT
>TRBJ2-3|few|TRBV11-3|-
CASSLGDRPDTQYF
TGTGCCAGCAGCTTGGGAGATCGGCCAGATACGCAGTATTTT